This T cell receptor beta chain derives from a study of cytomegalovirus exposure and HLA in healthy donors. The study's findings and limits: Apart from CMV serostatus, no immune exposure information was available. In a later analysis, TCR association rates varied by HLA locus: DRB1 most, HLA-C fewest. TRBV6-2, TRBV6-3 and some other V segments were excluded as indistinguishable.

Germline loops: CDR1 SGHAT, CDR2 FQNNGV. V was trimmed by 5 bases and J by 5 bases, leaving 12 bases between them. The CDR3 loop spans 13 amino acids. About this clone: Antigen: not known.

With 60 Vbeta and 13 Jbeta primers, the PCR was carried out. This table comes from immunoSEQ multiplex PCR, and its TCRdb copy is limited to in-frame clones, with some not included. Among roughly 190,000 clones listed, roughly four fifths were seen once. The receptor was derived from a woman in her forties or fifties in good health and CMV-seropositive. Sequencing used PBMCs. The chain employs TRBV11-2 and TRBJ1-2; no reliable D call. The CDR3 here is CASSPSPEYGYTF. The CDR3 nucleotides read TGTGCCAGCAGCCCAAGTCCGGAGTATGGCTACACCTTC.